There are many counts of the clone carrying this T cell receptor (beta chain). This sample is drawn from a study of T cells after yellow fever vaccination. Study overall: Low-cell-number fractions were prepared with SMART-Seq v4 Ultra Low Input.

The J segment lost 3 bases and the V segment lost 0 bases, leaving 8 bases of the junction unmatched. Germline CDR1 reads SGHRS; CDR2 reads YFSETQ. The CDR3 runs 17 residues. Making TCR cDNA involved 5'RACE template switching, which added UMIs and a universal primer site. TCRdb independently ran MiXCR on the 5' RACE reads; one entry per CDR3 protein. This repertoire shows approximately 250,000 distinct CDR3 sequences, over 4.5% found once; its top ten account for around 3.5%. Specimen: CD4+ T cells sorted from PBMCs, collected on the day of the yellow fever booster vaccination. The J gene is TRBJ2-5, the V gene TRBV5-1; TRBD2 matches 10 bases. The clonotype was recovered from a man aged 18-30 years who received the YFV17D yellow fever vaccine. The CDR3 here is CASSLVSSSGGEETQYF. CDR3 sequence (DNA): TGCGCCAGCAGCTTGGTCAGTTCTAGCGGGGGAGAAGAGACCCAGTACTTC.